This TCR beta chain was captured in a study of T cell clonotyping in hematopoietic cell transplantation (dated by TCRdb to about 2021). About the study as a whole: Recipient samples taken before transplant were obtained following cytoreduction. In the study, over a hundred blood samples were gathered from roughly 35 consecutive transplant recipients and their related donors. Patients were recruited between September 2015 and January 2017 and followed until September 2020 or death. General findings and caveats noted by the study authors: A decrease in recipient TCR diversity was observed after transplant, and a progressive increase in pathologically expanded clonotypes was seen from day 30 to day 180. Recipient repertoires showed only a small fraction of overlap with donor repertoires, and over 97% appeared de novo at the given depth. Sample size was limited, and cells were not sorted, so CD4 and CD8 repertoire contributions could not be separated. Donor and pretransplant recipient Inverse Simpson Index values predicted broader posttransplant TCR repertoire diversity.

From the cysteine through the phenylalanine, the CDR3 covers 14 amino acids. Only the CDR3 DNA is retained, 42 bases long and in frame from the first base. The germline V gene specifies SNHLY as CDR1 and FYNNEI as CDR2. The germline ends are 16 bases apart after V is trimmed by 4 bases and J by 7 bases. On this clone itself: The antigen it recognizes is unknown. Within one base of it there is no much larger clone, and no base qualities were kept.

TCR beta CDR3 regions were amplified from genomic DNA with the immunoSEQ assay, a bias-controlled multiplex PCR using V- and J-specific primers. A proprietary barcode and Illumina adapter sequences were added to the CDR3 amplicons in a second PCR step. CDR3 libraries were sequenced on an Illumina MiSeq instrument. On the authors' methods: Export and quality control were handled in immunoSEQ Analyzer 3.0, while downstream analyses relied on R Bioconductor and Immunarch. Only productive rearrangements within the normalized downsampled data set were used in the calculation of repertoire metrics. In the normalized cohort, a clonotype counted as pathologically expanded if the clonotype was larger than 5 templates. The Inverse Simpson Index was used to measure repertoire diversity. The non-normalized data set was used for CMV-specificity analyses so that all clonotypes could be captured. TCRdb's version of the immuneACCESS table is confined to in-frame rearrangements and falls short of the full clone set. An unresolved V gene accounts for under half of the shortfall where checked; the remainder is of unknown origin. V, J and clone size were drawn from that table, and D and trimming were deduced from the DNA. Here the sample has 20,000 to 25,000 clones; about 90% occur a single time. 3% to 4% of the sample rests with the top ten.

The time point label of this sample denotes: recipient sample about 28 days before transplant, after cytoreduction. Blood from recipients was drawn roughly 28 days before transplant, then again at days 30, 100 and 180 after transplant. Nuclei Lysis Solution was used to extract genomic DNA from fresh or cryopreserved unfractionated peripheral blood mononuclear cells. The clonotype comes from a young man with biphenotypic leukemia. Some clones in this sample may be carry-over from other donors' samples. The sequence links TRBV2 to TRBJ2-5; possibly the D gene is TRBD1, per 8 matching bases. The source material was peripheral blood mononuclear cells, sampled before stem cell transplant. The bases read TGTGCCAGCAGTGCCAACAGGGGGGGTGGGACCCAGTACTTC. The resulting protein is CASSANRGGGTQYF. The full variable domain, completed from the reference TRBV2 and TRBJ2-5 proteins outside the CDR3, reads EPEVTQTPSHQVTQMGQEVILRCVPISNHLYFYWYRQILGQKVEFLVSFYNNEISEKSEIFDDQFSVERPDGSNFTLKIRSTKLEDSAMYFCASSANRGGGTQYFGPGTRLLVL.